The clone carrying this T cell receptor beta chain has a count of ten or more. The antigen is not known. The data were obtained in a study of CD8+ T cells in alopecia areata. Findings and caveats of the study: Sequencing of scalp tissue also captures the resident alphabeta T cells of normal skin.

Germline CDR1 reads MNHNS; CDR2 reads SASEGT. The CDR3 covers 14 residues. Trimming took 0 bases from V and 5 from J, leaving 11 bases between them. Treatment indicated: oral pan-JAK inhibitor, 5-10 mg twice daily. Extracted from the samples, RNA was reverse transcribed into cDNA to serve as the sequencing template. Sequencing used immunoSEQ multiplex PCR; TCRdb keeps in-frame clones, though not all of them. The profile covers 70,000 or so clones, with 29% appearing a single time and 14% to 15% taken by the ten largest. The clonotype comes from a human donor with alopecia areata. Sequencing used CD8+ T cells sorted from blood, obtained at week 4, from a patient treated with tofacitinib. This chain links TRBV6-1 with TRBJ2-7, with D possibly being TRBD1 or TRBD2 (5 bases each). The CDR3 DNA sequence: TGTGCCAGCAGTGAAGCGTCCGGGGCCGACGAGCAGTACTTC. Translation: CASSEASGADEQYF.